This T cell receptor (beta chain) is drawn from a study of response to subunit inactivated influenza vaccine. TCRdb used MiXCR to reprocess the RT-PCR reads, holding one entry per CDR3 protein. The table has about 620,000 distinct CDR3 sequences, approximately 11% seen once; the top ten hold more than 9.5%. The germline gives CDR1 SGHRS, CDR2 YFSETQ. The trim removed 0 bases at V and 4 bases at J, leaving 7 bases unmatched. This CDR3 is built from 16 residues. The same data also contributed to another study, on T cells expressing NK-cell markers. From that study: As the method of synthesis, 5'RACE template switching with UMIs yielded TCR beta cDNA. Sorted CD3+CD56-NKG2C+, CD3+CD56+NKG2C- and CD3+CD56+NKG2C+ T cells were the source of the TCR beta repertoires. In four donors, dominant clonotypes made up roughly 28.3-65% of CD3+CD56-NKG2C+ cells.

The specimen was PBMCs from blood, collected on the day of vaccination. This clonotype originated in a man in his fifties who received an inactivated influenza vaccine. The V call is TRBV5-1, the J call TRBJ2-3; TRBD2 aligns across 8 bases. CDR3: CASSLVVAGTSDTQYF. The CDR3 DNA reads TGCGCCAGCAGCTTGGTAGTAGCGGGGACATCAGATACGCAGTATTTT.